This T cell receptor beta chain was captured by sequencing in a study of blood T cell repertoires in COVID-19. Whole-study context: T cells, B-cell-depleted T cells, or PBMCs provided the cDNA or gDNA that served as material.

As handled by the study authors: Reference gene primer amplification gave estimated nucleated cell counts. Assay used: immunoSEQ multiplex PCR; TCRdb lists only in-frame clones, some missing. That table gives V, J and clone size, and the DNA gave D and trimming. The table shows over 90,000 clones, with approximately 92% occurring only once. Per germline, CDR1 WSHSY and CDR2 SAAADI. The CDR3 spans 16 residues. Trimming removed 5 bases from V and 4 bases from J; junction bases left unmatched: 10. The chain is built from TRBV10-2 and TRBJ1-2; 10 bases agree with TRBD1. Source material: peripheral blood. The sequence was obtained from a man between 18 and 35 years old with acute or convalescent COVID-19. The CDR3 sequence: CASSPSDRGPFYGYTF. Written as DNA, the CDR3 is TGCGCCAGCAGTCCATCAGACAGGGGGCCTTTCTATGGCTACACCTTC.